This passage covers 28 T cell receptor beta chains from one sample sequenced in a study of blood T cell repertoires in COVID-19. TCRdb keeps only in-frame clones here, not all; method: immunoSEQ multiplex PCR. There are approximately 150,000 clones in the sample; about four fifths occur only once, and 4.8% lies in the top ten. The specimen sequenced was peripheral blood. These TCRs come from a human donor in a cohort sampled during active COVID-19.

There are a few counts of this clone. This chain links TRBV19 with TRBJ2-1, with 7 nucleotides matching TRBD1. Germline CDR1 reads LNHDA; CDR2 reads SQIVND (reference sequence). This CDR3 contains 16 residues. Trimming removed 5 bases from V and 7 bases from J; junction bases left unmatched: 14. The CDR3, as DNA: TGTGCCAGTAGTCTCCAGGGGGTTGCGGGTAGGAATGAGCAGTTCTTC. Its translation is CASSLQGVAGRNEQFF.

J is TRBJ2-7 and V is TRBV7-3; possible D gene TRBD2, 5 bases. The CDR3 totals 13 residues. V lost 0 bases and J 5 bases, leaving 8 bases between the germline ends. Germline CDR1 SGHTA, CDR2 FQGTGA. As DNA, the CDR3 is TGTGCCAGCAGCTTAACTCCCGGGAACGAGCAGTACGTC. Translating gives CASSLTPGNEQYV.

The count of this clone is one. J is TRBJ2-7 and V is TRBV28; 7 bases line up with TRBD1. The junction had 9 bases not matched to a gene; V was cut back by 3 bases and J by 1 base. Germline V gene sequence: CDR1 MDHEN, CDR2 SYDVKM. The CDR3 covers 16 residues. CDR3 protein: CASSFHPRDRSYEQYF. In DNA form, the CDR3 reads TGTGCCAGCAGTTTTCATCCGAGGGACAGATCCTACGAGCAGTACTTC.

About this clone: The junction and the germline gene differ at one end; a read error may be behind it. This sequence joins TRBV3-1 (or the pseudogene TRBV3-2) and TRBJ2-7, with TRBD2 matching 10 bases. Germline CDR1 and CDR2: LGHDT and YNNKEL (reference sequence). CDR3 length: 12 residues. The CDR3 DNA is TGTGCCAGCAGCCATGGGCTAGCGGGGGTTTGGTTC. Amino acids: CASSHGLAGVWF.

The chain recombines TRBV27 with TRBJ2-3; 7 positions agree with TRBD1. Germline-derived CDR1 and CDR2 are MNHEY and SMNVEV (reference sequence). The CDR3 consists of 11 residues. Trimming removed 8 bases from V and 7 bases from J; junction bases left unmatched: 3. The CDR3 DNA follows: TGTGCCAGCCTCAGGGGGTATACGCAGTATTTT. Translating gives CASLRGYTQYF.

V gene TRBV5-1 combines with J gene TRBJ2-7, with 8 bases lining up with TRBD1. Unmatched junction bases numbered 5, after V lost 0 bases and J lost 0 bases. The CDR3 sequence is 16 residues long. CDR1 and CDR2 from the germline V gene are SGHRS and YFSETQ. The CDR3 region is CASSLEGQENSYEQYF. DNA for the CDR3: TGCGCCAGCAGCTTGGAGGGACAGGAAAACTCCTACGAGCAGTACTTC.

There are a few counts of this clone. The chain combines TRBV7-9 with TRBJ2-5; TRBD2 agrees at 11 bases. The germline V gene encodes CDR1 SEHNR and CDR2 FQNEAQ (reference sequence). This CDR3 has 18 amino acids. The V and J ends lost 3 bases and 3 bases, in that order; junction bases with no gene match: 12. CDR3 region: CASSFWGLAERVKETQYF. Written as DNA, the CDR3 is TGTGCCAGCAGCTTTTGGGGACTAGCGGAACGAGTCAAAGAGACCCAGTACTTC.

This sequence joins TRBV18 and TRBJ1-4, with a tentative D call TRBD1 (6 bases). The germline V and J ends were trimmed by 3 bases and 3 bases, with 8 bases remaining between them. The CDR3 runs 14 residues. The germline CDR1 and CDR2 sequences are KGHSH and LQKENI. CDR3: CASSPTGANEKLFF. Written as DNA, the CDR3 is TGTGCCAGCTCACCGACAGGAGCTAATGAAAAACTGTTTTTT.

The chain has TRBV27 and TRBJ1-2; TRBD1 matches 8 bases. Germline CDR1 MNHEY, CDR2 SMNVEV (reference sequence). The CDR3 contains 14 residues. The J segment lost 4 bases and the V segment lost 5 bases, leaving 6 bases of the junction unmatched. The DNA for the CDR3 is TGTGCCAGCAGTCCCCGACAGGGGCCCTATGGCTACACCTTC. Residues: CASSPRQGPYGYTF.

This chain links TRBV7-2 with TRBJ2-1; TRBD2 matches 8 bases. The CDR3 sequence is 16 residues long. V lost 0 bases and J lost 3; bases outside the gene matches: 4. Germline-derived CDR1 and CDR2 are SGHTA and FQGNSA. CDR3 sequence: CASSLARTSHYNEQFF. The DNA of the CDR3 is TGTGCCAGCAGCTTAGCTCGGACTAGCCACTACAATGAGCAGTTCTTC.

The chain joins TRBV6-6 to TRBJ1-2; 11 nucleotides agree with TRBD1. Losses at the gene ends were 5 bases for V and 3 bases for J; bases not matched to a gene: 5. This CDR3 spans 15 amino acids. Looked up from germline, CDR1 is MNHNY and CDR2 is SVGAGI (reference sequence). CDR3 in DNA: TGTGCCAGCAGTCACCGGGACAGGGGGTACTATGGCTACACCTTC. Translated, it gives CASSHRDRGYYGYTF.

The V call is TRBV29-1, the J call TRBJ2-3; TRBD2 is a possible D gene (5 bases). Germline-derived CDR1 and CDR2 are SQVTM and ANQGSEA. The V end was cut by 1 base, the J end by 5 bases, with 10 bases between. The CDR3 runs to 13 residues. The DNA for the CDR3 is TGCAGCGTTGAAGTTGGTGGGAGAGATACGCAGTATTTT. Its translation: CSVEVGGRDTQYF.

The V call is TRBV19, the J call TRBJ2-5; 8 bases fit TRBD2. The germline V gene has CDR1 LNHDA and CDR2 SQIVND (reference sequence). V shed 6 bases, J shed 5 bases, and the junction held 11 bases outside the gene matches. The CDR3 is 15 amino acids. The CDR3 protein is CASSLRGAEEETQYF. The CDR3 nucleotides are TGTGCCAGTAGCTTGCGGGGGGCTGAGGAGGAGACCCAGTACTTC.

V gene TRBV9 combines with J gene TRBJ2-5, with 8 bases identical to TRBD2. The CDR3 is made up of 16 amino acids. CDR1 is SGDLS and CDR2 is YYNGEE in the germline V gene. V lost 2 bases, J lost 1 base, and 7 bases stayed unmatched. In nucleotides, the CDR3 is TGTGCCAGCAGCGTTCTCCCGGGGGGGCCCCAAGAGACCCAGTACTTC. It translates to CASSVLPGGPQETQYF.

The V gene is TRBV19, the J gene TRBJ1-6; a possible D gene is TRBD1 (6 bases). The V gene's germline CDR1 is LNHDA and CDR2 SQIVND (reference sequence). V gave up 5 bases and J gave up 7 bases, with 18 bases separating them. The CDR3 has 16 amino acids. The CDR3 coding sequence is TGTGCCAGTAGTCAAACCGGGACAAGGGGGAATTCACCCCTCCACTTT. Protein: CASSQTGTRGNSPLHF.

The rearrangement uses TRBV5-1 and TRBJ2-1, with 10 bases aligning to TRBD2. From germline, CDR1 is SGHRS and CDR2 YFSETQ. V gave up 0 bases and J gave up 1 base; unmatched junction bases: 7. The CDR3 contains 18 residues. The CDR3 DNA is TGCGCCAGCAGCTTGGGGTTTAGCGGGAGGATATCCTACAATGAGCAGTTCTTC. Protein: CASSLGFSGRISYNEQFF.

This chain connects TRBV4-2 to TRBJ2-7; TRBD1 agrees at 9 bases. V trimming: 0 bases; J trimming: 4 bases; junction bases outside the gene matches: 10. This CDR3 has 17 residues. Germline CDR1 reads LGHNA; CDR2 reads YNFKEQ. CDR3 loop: CASSQDRGTGSEYEQYF. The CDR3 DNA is TGTGCCAGCAGCCAAGATAGGGGGACAGGGAGCGAGTACGAGCAGTACTTC.

For the CDR3, the DNA is TGTGCCAGCAGCCAAGTCCCATCTGGGGCCAACGTCCTGACTTTC. Protein sequence: CASSQVPSGANVLTF. V is TRBV3-1 (or the pseudogene TRBV3-2) and J is TRBJ2-6, with D unclear. Germline V lookup: CDR1 LGHDT, CDR2 YNNKEL (reference sequence). V shed 1 base and J shed 1 base, with 5 bases lying between them. The CDR3 totals 15 residues.

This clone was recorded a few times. The CDR3 DNA sequence: TGTGCCAGCAGTTTCAACAGGGGTGGGGAGCAGTACTTC. It specifies CASSFNRGGEQYF. The gene calls are TRBV12-3 or TRBV12-4 and TRBJ2-7, with 7 bases fitting TRBD1. After removal of 3 bases from V and 7 bases from J, the junction contained 6 bases not matched to a gene. This CDR3 is 13 amino acids long.

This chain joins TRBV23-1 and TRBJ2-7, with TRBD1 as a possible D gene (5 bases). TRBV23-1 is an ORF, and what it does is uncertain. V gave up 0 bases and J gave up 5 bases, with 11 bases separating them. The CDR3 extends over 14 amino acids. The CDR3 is CASSQSPRVDEQYV. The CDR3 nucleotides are TGCGCCAGCAGTCAATCCCCCAGGGTGGACGAGCAGTACGTC.

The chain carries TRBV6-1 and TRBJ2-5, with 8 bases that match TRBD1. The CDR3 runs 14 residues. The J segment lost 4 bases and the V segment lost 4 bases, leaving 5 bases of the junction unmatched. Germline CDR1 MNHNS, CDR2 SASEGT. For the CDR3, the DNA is TGTGCCAGCAGTGTGGACAGGGTGGGAGAGACCCAGTACTTC. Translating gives CASSVDRVGETQYF.

In nucleotides, the CDR3 is TGTGCCACCAGTGGAGCAGGGGGCGGCCTCTCTGGGGCCAACGTCCTGACTTTC. Its translation: CATSGAGGGLSGANVLTF. The chain has TRBV24-1 and TRBJ2-6, with 8 nucleotides matching TRBD1. Germline CDR1 reads KGHDR; CDR2 reads SFDVKD. The CDR3 runs 18 residues. Losses at the gene ends were 5 bases for V and 0 bases for J; bases not matched to a gene: 8.

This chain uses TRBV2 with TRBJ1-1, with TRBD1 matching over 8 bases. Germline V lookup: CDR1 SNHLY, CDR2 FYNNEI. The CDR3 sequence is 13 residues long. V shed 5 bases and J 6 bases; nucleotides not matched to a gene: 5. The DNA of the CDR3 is TGTGCCAGCAGTCAACAGGGGGAATCTGAAGCTTTCTTT. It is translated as CASSQQGESEAFF.

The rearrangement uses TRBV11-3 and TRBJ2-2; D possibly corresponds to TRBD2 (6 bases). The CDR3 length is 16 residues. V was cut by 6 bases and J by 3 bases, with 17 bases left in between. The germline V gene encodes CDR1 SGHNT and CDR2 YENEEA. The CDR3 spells CASSPFGGRDTGELFF. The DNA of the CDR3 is TGTGCCAGCAGTCCCTTCGGAGGGCGGGACACCGGGGAGCTGTTTTTT.

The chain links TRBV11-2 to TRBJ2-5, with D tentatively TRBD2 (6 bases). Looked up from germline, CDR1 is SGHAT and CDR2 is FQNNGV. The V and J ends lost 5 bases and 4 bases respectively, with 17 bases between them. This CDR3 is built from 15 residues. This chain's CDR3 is CASSPPPGVGETQYF. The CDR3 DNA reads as TGTGCCAGCAGCCCCCCCCCGGGGGTAGGAGAGACCCAGTACTTC.

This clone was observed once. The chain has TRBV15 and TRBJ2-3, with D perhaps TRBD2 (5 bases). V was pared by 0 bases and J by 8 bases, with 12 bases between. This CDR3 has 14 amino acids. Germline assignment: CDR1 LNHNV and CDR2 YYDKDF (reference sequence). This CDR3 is CATSRDPLEVTQYF. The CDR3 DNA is TGTGCCACCAGCAGAGATCCTTTGGAGGTTACGCAGTATTTT.

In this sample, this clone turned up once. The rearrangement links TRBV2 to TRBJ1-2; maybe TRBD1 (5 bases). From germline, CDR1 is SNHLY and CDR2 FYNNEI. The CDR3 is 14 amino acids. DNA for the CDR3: TGTGCTTCTCCGGAGGGGACTCTTAACTATGGCTACACCTTC. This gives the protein CASPEGTLNYGYTF. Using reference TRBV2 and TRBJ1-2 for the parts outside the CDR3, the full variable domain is EPEVTQTPSHQVTQMGQEVILRCVPISNHLYFYWYRQILGQKVEFLVSFYNNEISEKSEIFDDQFSVERPDGSNFTLKIRSTKLEDSAMYFCASPEGTLNYGYTFGSGTRLTVV.

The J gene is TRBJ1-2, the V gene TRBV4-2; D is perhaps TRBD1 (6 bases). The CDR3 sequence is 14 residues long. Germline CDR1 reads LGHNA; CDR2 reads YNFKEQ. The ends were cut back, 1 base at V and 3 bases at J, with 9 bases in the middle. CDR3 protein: CASSQATGDYGYTF. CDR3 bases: TGTGCCAGCAGCCAAGCGACAGGAGACTATGGCTACACCTTC.